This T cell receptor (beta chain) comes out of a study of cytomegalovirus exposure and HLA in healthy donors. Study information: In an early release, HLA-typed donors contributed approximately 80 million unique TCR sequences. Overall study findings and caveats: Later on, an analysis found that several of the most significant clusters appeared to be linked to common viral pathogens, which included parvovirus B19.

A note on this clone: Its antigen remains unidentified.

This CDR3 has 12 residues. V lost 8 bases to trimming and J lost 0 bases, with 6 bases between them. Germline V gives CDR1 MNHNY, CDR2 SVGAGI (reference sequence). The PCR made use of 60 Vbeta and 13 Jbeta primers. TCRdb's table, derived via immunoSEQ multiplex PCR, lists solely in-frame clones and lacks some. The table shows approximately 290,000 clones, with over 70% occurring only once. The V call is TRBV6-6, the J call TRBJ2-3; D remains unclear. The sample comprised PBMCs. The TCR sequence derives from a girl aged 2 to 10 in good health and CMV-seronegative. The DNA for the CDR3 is TGTGCCAGCGCGGAAAGCACAGATACGCAGTATTTT. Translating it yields CASAESTDTQYF.